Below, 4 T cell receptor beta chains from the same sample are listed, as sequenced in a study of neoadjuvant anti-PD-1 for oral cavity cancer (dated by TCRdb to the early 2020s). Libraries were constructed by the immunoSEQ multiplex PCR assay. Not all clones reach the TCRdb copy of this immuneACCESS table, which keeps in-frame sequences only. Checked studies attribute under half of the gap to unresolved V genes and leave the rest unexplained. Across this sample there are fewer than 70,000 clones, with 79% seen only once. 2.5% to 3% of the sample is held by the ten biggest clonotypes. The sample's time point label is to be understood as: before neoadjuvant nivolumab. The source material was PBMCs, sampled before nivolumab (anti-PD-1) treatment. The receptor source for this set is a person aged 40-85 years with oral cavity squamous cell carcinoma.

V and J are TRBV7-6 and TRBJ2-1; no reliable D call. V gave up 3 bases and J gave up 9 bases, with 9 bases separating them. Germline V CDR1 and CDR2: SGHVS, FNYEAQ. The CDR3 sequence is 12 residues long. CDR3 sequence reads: CASSFLLGEQFF. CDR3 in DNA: TGTGCCAGCAGCTTTTTGTTGGGTGAGCAGTTCTTC.

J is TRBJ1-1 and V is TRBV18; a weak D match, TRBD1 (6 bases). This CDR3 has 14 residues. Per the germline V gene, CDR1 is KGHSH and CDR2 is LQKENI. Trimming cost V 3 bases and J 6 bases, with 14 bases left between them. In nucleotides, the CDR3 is TGTGCCAGCTCACCCGGAGCTGAGGGGGCTGAAGCTTTCTTT. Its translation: CASSPGAEGAEAFF.

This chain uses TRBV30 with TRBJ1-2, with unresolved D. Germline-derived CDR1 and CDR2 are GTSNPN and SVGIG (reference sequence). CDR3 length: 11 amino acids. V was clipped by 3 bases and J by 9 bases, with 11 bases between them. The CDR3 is CAWSTTRRYTF. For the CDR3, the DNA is TGTGCCTGGAGCACCACTCGTCGCTACACCTTC.

DNA for the CDR3: TGTGCCAGCAGCTCCCGGGGGAGCGGGGCCTCCTACGAGCAGTACTTC. Its translation is CASSSRGSGASYEQYF. The chain employs TRBV11-2 and TRBJ2-7; 7 positions agree with TRBD2. This CDR3 comprises 16 residues. The V segment lost 4 bases and the J segment 0 bases; nucleotides outside the gene matches: 9. Germline CDR1 and CDR2: SGHAT and FQNNGV.